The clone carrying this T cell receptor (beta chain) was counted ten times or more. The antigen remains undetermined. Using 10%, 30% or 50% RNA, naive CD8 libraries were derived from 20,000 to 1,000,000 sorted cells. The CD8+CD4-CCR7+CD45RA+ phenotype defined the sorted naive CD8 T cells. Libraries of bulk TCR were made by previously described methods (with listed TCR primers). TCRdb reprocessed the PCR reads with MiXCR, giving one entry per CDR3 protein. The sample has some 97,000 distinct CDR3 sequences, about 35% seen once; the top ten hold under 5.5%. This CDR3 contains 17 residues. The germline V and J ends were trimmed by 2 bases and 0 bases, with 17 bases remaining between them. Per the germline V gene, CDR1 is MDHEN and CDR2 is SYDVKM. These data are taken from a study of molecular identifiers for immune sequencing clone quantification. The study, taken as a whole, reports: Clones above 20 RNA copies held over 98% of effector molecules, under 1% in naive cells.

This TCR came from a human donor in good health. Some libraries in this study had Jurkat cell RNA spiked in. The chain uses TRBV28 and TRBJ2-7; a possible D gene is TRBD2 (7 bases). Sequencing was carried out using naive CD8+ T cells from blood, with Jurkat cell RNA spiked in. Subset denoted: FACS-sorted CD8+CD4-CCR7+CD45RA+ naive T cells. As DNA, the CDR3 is TGTGCCAGCAGTTTAAGTTTGGGGGGGGCGACCTCCTACGAGCAGTACTTC. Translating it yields CASSLSLGGATSYEQYF.